The source of this T cell receptor beta chain is a study of long-term antiretroviral therapy in people with HIV. Study-level background: The earliest specimens came about a decade ahead of the 2015 immediate-ART recommendation. Points from the study as a whole: Even long-term ART left TRB diversity below transplant donor controls, despite gains.

V dropped 3 bases and J dropped 6; count of bases not matched to a gene: 8. CDR1 is SGHAT, CDR2 FQNNGV, per germline. The CDR3 is 15 amino acids. Notes on this clone: Its antigen is unknown.

It was in the United States that all participants with HIV were treated. The authors ran the immunoSEQ assay, v3.0, at survey level. The protocol was immunoSEQ multiplex PCR, while the TCRdb copy is restricted to in-frame clones and leaves out a portion. This table has about 23,000 clones, over 70% appearing once. Specimen: unsorted PBMCs, collected 0.3 years after starting antiretroviral therapy. The V gene is TRBV11-2, the J gene TRBJ1-5, with TRBD1 identical over 7 bases. This sequence was found in a man between 45 and 60 years old with HIV. The chain's CDR3 is CASSFSGTGVQPQHF. The CDR3 DNA is TGTGCCAGCAGCTTTTCGGGAACAGGGGTTCAGCCCCAGCATTTT.